Listed below are T cell receptor beta chains from one sample, sequenced in a study of glioma-infiltrating T cells after dendritic cell vaccination. Profiling relied on immunoSEQ multiplex PCR, and the TCRdb table lists in-frame clones only, not all of them. The table shows tens of thousands of clones, with 75% to 85% occurring only once. The input for sequencing was blood, taken before dendritic cell vaccination. All receptors derive from a human donor with glioblastoma. The CDR3 runs from the conserved cysteine through the conserved F or W.

CASSLVRTANEQYF	TRBJ2-7	TRBV7-8
CASSLVREETQYF	TRBJ2-5	TRBV5-1
CASSPQTELGTQYF	TRBJ2-5	TRBV18
CASSQVPITSGGYNEQFF	TRBJ2-1	TRBV4-1
CASSLFEGLGLASPPLHF	TRBJ1-6	TRBV11-2
CASSVPPRVREQYF	TRBJ2-7	TRBV10-1
CASSLAGGSGINNSPLHF	TRBJ1-6	TRBV7-2
CASSPRTGIDTEAFF	TRBJ1-1	TRBV18
CASSIDGQGAYNEQFF	TRBJ2-1	TRBV19
CASRLTGTGELFF	TRBJ2-2	TRBV28
CASSLVSGGANEQFF	TRBJ2-1	TRBV7-2
CASSHQTGPNTGELFF	TRBJ2-2	TRBV23-1
CASSSTGGETQYF	TRBJ2-5	TRBV5-6
CASRRNRGRTDTQYF	TRBJ2-3	TRBV5-1
CASSVEGYRYF	TRBJ2-7	TRBV6-1
CASPTQGSSTGELFF	TRBJ2-2	TRBV5-4
CASTDPRQGEREKLFF	TRBJ1-4	TRBV27
CASSGRLAGSNEQFF	TRBJ2-1	TRBV6-1
CASSTQGYGYTF	TRBJ1-2	TRBV19
CASSATSSYNEQFF	TRBJ2-1	TRBV18
CASSLYRGDTQYF	TRBJ2-3	TRBV13
CASSDQGGQGNTIYF	TRBJ1-3	TRBV6-1
CASSEAPGVNYGYTF	TRBJ1-2	TRBV6-1
CASSEETARDYGYTF	TRBJ1-2	TRBV2
CASSKGHFQYF	TRBJ2-5	TRBV5-1
CAWTRQGNSPLHF	TRBJ1-6	TRBV30
CASSLLRSGETKNIQYF	TRBJ2-4	TRBV2
CASSPRGQGHSPLHF	TRBJ1-6	TRBV14
CASKDSLAPLHF	TRBJ1-6	TRBV28
CASRPVGLVVVETQYF	TRBJ2-5	TRBV5-1
CASSEGTGGGYEQYF	TRBJ2-7	TRBV2
CASSKAFREHQNTEAFF	TRBJ1-1	TRBV21-1
CASSLRQGESRYEQYF	TRBJ2-7	TRBV5-1
CASSEAVAGQGAGGYTF	TRBJ1-2	TRBV6-1
CATKLRRNNEKLFF	TRBJ1-4	TRBV15
CASSPGTGADTQYF	TRBJ2-3	TRBV11-2
CASSEQGNDEQYF	TRBJ2-7	TRBV25-1
CASRRQGENGYTF	TRBJ1-2	TRBV6-5
CASSFRGDTQYF	TRBJ2-3	TRBV7-9
CATSGDFFNEKLFF	TRBJ1-4	TRBV28
CASIDSGGLNEQFF	TRBJ2-1	TRBV6-6
CAWSVTIRETQYF	TRBJ2-5	TRBV30